A single TCR beta chain is shown here with its context. J was trimmed by 0 bases and V by 3 bases; bases with no gene match: 6. Germline values: CDR1 ENHRY, CDR2 SYGVKD. The CDR3 runs to 17 residues. The sample is drawn from a study of OX40 agonist ivuxolimab in advanced cancers. About the study: People in dose escalation had one of these cancers: hepatocellular carcinoma, melanoma, renal cell or head and neck cancer.

TCRdb keeps only in-frame clones here, not all; method: immunoSEQ multiplex PCR. The sample has around 34,000 clones, approximately 79% seen once. Sampling times: baseline, cycle 4 day 1, cycle 7 day 1. The sequence was obtained from an adult with an advanced solid tumor such as melanoma, head and neck, liver or kidney cancer. This sequence joins TRBV10-3 and TRBJ1-5; the match to TRBD1 covers 9 bases. Specimen: CD4+ or CD8+ T cells sorted from blood, collected in a trial of the OX40 agonist ivuxolimab. CDR3 residues: CAISDSTGGFSNQPQHF. The CDR3, as DNA: TGTGCCATCAGTGATTCAACAGGGGGCTTTAGCAATCAGCCCCAGCATTTT.